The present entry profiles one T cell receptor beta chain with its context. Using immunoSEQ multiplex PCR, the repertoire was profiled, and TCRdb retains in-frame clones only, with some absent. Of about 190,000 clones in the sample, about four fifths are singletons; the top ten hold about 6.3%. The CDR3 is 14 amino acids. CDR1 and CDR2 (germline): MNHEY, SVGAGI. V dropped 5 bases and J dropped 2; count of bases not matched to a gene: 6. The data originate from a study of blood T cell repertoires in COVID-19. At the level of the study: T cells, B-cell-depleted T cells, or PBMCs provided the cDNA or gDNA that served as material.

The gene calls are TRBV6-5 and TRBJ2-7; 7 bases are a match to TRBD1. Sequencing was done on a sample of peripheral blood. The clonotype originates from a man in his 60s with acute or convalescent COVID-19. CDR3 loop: CASSQPGGTYEQYF. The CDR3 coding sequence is TGTGCCAGCAGTCAGCCAGGGGGAACCTACGAGCAGTACTTC.